These 11 T cell receptor beta chains were sequenced from one sample in a study of pediatric ulcerative colitis. Rectal tissue came from one to two pinch biopsies taken at colonoscopy. Generated by immunoSEQ multiplex PCR, the TCRdb table keeps only in-frame clones and is missing some. The sample lists approximately 15,000 clones, just under 75% seen once, with 3.4% in the top ten. Material: gut tissue. The source is a girl between 10 and 17 years old with moderate ulcerative colitis.

The V and J genes are TRBV2 and TRBJ2-4, with D tentatively TRBD2 (6 bases). The CDR3 spans 14 residues. Trimming pared 4 bases from V and 5 bases from J, leaving 12 bases between. The germline gives CDR1 SNHLY, CDR2 FYNNEI. The CDR3 sequence: CASSAGVYENIQYF. In DNA form, the CDR3 reads TGTGCCAGCAGTGCGGGGGTGTACGAAAACATTCAGTACTTC.

About this clone itself: Other DNA sequences in the same sample also yield this CDR3. The V gene is TRBV9, the J gene TRBJ2-1; TRBD2 aligns across 10 bases. This CDR3 region has 15 residues. CDR1 and CDR2 (germline): SGDLS, YYNGEE. Trimming took 0 bases from V and 6 from J; bases not matched to a gene: 3. As DNA, the CDR3 is TGTGCCAGCAGCGTAGAGAGCGGGGGGGGCAATGAGCAGTTCTTC. This translates into CASSVESGGGNEQFF.

A few counts support this clone. The V call is TRBV29-1, the J call TRBJ2-7; 9 bases fit TRBD1. V gave up 5 bases and J gave up 1 base; unmatched junction bases: 3. CDR3 length: 13 amino acids. CDR1 is SQVTM, CDR2 ANQGSEA, per germline. The DNA of the CDR3 is TGCAGCGTTTCCGGGACAGGGTCCTACGAGCAGTACTTC. It is translated as CSVSGTGSYEQYF.

This chain connects TRBV5-6 to TRBJ2-7, with D possibly TRBD1 on 6 matching bases. Germline CDR1 is SGHDT and CDR2 is YYEEEE. Trimming removed 4 bases at V and 0 bases at J, with 11 bases between. CDR3 length: 14 residues. The CDR3 DNA sequence: TGTGCCAGCAGCGCCCGGGACAACTCCTACGAGCAGTACTTC. Residues: CASSARDNSYEQYF.

In its sample, this clone was seen a few times. V and J are TRBV29-1 and TRBJ1-2, with D unresolved. Germline V CDR1 and CDR2: SQVTM, ANQGSEA. CDR3 length equals 14 residues. The germline V and J ends were trimmed by 4 bases and 2 bases, with 14 bases remaining between them. The chain's CDR3 is CSVAGRGRNYGYTF. CDR3 sequence (DNA): TGCAGCGTTGCTGGTCGTGGACGCAACTATGGCTACACCTTC.

The chain employs TRBV5-1 and TRBJ2-1, with D unresolved. V was shortened by 0 bases and J by 6 bases, with 7 bases between the two germline ends. Germline CDR1 SGHRS, CDR2 YFSETQ. This CDR3 has 13 amino acids. As DNA, the CDR3 is TGCGCCAGCAGCTTGGCCTGGGGCAATGAGCAGTTCTTC. The encoded protein is CASSLAWGNEQFF.

As to this clone: One end of the junction varies from germline; a read error may be responsible. The chain couples TRBV5-1 to TRBJ2-2, with D uncertain. Per germline, CDR1 SGHRS and CDR2 YFSETQ. The CDR3 runs to 13 residues. The CDR3 is CASSFGSTAELFF. CDR3 sequence (DNA): TGCGCCAGCAGCTTCGGCTCCACCGCGGAGCTGTTTTTT.

The V and J genes are TRBV14 and TRBJ2-7; 8 positions match TRBD2. V shed 4 bases, J shed 2 bases, and the junction held 7 bases outside the gene matches. Germline V gene data show CDR1 as SGHDN and CDR2 as FVKESK. The CDR3 is 15 residues long. The CDR3 nucleotides are TGTGCCAGCAGCCGCGCCCCAGCGGGGGCCTACGAGCAGTACTTC. This translates into CASSRAPAGAYEQYF.

The V and J genes are TRBV10-3 and TRBJ2-3; D perhaps matches TRBD2 (7 bases). Germline V gives CDR1 ENHRY, CDR2 SYGVKD. V dropped 10 bases and J dropped 1 base, with 18 bases sitting between them. The CDR3 loop spans 15 amino acids. The DNA of the CDR3 is TGTGCCACGGGGGGCGGTGGAAGCGGCACAGATACGCAGTATTTT. It is translated as CATGGGGSGTDTQYF.

The rearrangement links TRBV6-1 to TRBJ2-1; D perhaps matches TRBD1 (6 bases). CDR1 is MNHNS, CDR2 SASEGT, per germline. V lost 4 bases and J lost 10, with 14 bases in between. CDR3 length equals 13 residues. The CDR3 here is CASSGYEQGEQFF. DNA of the CDR3: TGTGCCAGCAGTGGCTACGAACAGGGAGAGCAGTTCTTC.

This chain links TRBV28 with TRBJ2-7, with D uncertain. Germline V gene lookup returns CDR1 MDHEN and CDR2 SYDVKM. The CDR3 length is 15 residues. With 2 bases removed from V and 7 bases from J, the gap between germline ends came to 18 bases. The DNA of the CDR3 is TGTGCCAGCAGTTTACGGCCGTCCTACTACGTAGAGCAGTACTTC. It is translated as CASSLRPSYYVEQYF.